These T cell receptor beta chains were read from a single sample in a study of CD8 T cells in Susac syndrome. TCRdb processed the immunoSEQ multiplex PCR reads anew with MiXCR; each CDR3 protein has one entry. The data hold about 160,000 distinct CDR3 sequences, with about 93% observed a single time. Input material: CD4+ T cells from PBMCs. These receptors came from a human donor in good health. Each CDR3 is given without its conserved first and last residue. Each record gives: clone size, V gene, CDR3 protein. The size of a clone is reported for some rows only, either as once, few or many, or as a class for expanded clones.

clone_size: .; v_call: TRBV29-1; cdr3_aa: SVDSSEGSGGAGDTQY
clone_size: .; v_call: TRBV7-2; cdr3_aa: ASSQRRGSYSLYNQPQH
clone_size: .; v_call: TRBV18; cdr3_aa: ASSPGSLRSEAF
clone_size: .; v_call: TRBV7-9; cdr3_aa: ASSPPGANSGNTIY
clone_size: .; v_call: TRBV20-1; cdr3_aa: SGVGAYEQY
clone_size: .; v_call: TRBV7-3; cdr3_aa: ASSPRGVGTDTQY
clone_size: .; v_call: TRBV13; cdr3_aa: ASSPWTGDEKLF
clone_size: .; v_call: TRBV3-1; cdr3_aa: ASRLGTGTTGELF
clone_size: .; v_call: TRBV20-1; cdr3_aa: SAESSSGGSNNEQF
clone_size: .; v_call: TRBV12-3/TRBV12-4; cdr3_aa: ASSPTGTVNEKLF
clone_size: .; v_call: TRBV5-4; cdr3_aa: ASSFRAGNTGELF
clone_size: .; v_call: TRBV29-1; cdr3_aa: SVQGQLNTEAF
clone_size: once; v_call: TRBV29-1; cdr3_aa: SVQAGVGQPQH
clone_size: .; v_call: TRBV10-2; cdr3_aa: ASSDQGVGNSPLH
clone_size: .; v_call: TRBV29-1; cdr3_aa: SVEEKGGEQY
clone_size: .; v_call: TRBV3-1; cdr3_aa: ASSHLDRQAEGYT
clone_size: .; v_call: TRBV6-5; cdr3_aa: ASSYSGAGAFYEQY
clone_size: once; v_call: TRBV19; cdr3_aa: ASSVQAAGGYT
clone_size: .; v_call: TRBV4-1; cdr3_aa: ASSQEMAGTPLH
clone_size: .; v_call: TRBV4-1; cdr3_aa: ASSTEDRVTEAF
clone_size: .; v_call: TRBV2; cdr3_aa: ASSEARGTGREF
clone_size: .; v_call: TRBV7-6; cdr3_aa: ASTDLWNSPLH
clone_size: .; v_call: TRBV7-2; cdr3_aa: ASTPTSGASYNEQF
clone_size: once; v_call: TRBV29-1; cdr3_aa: SVGRGPNTEAF
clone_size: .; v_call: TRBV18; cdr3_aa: ASSPSAGTYGYT
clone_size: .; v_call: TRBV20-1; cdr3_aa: SASATNSPLH
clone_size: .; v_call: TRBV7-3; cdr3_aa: ASSARSSLDEQY
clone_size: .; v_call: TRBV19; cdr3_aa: ASSTRDGGGNQPQH
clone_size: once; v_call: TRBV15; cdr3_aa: ATSSPPGSENTIY
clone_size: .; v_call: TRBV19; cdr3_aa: ASSIRAGGTDTQY
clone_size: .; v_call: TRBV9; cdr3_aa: ASSSRTGPNTGELF
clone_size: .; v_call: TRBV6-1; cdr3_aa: ASVTPGQGAEEQY
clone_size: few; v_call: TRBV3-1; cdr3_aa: ASSQAQGQPQH
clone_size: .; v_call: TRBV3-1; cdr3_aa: ASSHTLQGYT
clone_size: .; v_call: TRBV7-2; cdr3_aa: ASSLIAGGTSEQF
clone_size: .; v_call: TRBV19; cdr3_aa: ASGDGAGELF
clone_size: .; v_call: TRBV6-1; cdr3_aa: ASRTLAGGRTGELF
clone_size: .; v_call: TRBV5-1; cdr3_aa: ASSFFGGDNEQF
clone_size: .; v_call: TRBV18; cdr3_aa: ASSRPSTYEQY
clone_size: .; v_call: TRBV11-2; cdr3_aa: ASSLDVSGFQETQY
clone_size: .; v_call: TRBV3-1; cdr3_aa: ASSHLAGVETQY
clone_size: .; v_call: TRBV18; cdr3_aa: ASSPGVRGRTDTQY
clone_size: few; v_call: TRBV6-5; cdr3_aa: ASSRYRDSYEQY
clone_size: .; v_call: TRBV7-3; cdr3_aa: ASGKGYNNEQF
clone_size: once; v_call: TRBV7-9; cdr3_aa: ASSPLPSSGNTIY
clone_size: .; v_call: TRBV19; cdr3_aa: ASRGTGTNYEQY